These T cell receptor beta chains were read from a single sample in a study of T cells in Graves' hyperthyroidism and ophthalmopathy. TCRdb recomputed calls from the multiplex PCR reads with MiXCR, one row per CDR3 protein. Of 480,000 or so distinct CDR3 sequences detected, over 13% appear once; the ten largest clones hold around 17%. Sequenced material: blood. These TCRs come from a woman aged 18 to 35 with Graves' hyperthyroidism. CDR3s leave out the opening cysteine and the closing phenylalanine or tryptophan. Some rows have no size entry. The others give once, few or many, or a class for an expanded clone.

abundance,v_gene,CDR3aa
many,TRBV12-3/TRBV12-4,ASSLSFGRNLVLH
.,TRBV11-3,ASSSPGGAGGTYEQY
many,TRBV19,ASSIDRKTGRYTEAF
many,TRBV10-3,ASMGREPYEQY
many,TRBV30,AWSGQGVRHEQF
many,TRBV20-1,SATGSANYGYT
few,TRBV14,ASSPLRNTGELF
.,TRBV25-1,ASSEYYGYT
many,TRBV5-6,ASSRGQGALYGYT
few,TRBV2,ASSEDEGANIQY
many,TRBV14,ASSQVVTGELF
many,TRBV6-1,ASSPGRVSYNEQF
many,TRBV6-1,ASRGGQGLKPQH
.,TRBV24-1,ATSDLSGPQH
many,TRBV29-1,SVRLSSYNSPLH
many,TRBV20-1,SAGTSGRAGDNEQF
few,TRBV14,ASSPGTSGRAIPF
many,TRBV30,AWSVVDNEQF
few,TRBV24-1,ATSDLGRSVGGLNTEAF
.,TRBV7-3,ASSLRTSPDAGELF
many,TRBV6-2/TRBV6-3,ASSYSIGPNTQY
many,TRBV27,ASSLWASNTEAF
many,TRBV30,AWKGQGAGELF
once,TRBV10-2,ASKRKLDRGLPSSYNEQF
many,TRBV11-3,ASSRLASTYEQY
few,TRBV5-1,ASSSSTREAYNEQF
many,TRBV5-1,ASSLGTSGIGEQF
many,TRBV5-1,ASSPREGFNEKLF
.,TRBV29-1,SVESGGAYEQY
many,TRBV6-1,ASSYRDRATDTQY